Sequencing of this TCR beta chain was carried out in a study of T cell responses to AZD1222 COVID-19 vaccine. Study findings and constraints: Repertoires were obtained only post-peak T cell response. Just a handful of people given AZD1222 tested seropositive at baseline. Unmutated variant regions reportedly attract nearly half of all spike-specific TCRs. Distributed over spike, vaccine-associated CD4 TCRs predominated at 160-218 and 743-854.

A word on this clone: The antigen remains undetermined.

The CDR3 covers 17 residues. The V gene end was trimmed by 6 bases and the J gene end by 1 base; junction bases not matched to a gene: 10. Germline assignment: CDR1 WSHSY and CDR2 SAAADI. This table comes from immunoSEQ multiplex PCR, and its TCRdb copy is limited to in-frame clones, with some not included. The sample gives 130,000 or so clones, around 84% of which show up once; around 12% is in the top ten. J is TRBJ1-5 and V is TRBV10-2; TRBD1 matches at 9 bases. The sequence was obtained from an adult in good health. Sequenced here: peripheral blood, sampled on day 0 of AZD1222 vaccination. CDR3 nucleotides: TGCGCCAGCAGCCCGCACGGGGGGACAGGGAGCAATCAGCCCCAGCATTTT. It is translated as CASSPHGGTGSNQPQHF.